These T cell receptor beta chains were read from a single sample in a study of blood T cell repertoires in COVID-19. Measured with immunoSEQ multiplex PCR; TCRdb has only the in-frame clones, and not every one. The profile shows about 300,000 clones, more than 75% of them singletons. What was sequenced was PBMCs or T cells enriched from blood (not recorded which). The source of these receptors is a man aged 25-45 years who had recovered from COVID-19. The CDR3 runs from the conserved cysteine through the conserved F or W. Each record gives: J gene, V gene, CDR3 protein.

j_gene: TRBJ2-1
v_gene: TRBV2
CDR3aa: CASGTFSSYNEQFF

j_gene: TRBJ2-4
v_gene: TRBV5-5
CDR3aa: CASSLDPRTGNIQYF

j_gene: TRBJ1-2
v_gene: TRBV12-3/TRBV12-4
CDR3aa: CASSLGTGGGYTF

j_gene: TRBJ2-1
v_gene: TRBV24-1
CDR3aa: CATSEAAGFPYNEQFF

j_gene: TRBJ1-2
v_gene: TRBV14
CDR3aa: CASSQDSSRRRSSTF

j_gene: TRBJ1-6
v_gene: TRBV5-4
CDR3aa: CASSLGSGNNSPLHF

j_gene: TRBJ1-1
v_gene: TRBV19
CDR3aa: CASSSTGANTEAFF

j_gene: TRBJ2-7
v_gene: TRBV5-1
CDR3aa: CASSGRAEQYF

j_gene: TRBJ2-3
v_gene: TRBV30
CDR3aa: CAWSRQASTDTQYF

j_gene: TRBJ2-3
v_gene: TRBV6-1
CDR3aa: CASSEPAGADTQYF

j_gene: TRBJ2-5
v_gene: TRBV11-1
CDR3aa: CASSVFSGRDPGTQYF

j_gene: TRBJ2-7
v_gene: TRBV19
CDR3aa: CASSIGSGPGSYEQYF

j_gene: TRBJ2-2
v_gene: TRBV24-1
CDR3aa: CATASGTANTGELFF

j_gene: TRBJ2-5
v_gene: TRBV7-8
CDR3aa: CASRKTGGDQETQYF

j_gene: TRBJ2-7
v_gene: TRBV20-1
CDR3aa: CSATSYYEQYF

j_gene: TRBJ2-3
v_gene: TRBV6-5
CDR3aa: CASSRQVADTQYF

j_gene: TRBJ2-5
v_gene: TRBV7-8
CDR3aa: CASSLYLPSGGIQETQYF

j_gene: TRBJ2-7
v_gene: TRBV19
CDR3aa: CASSPQGSYEQYF

j_gene: TRBJ2-1
v_gene: TRBV20-1
CDR3aa: CSAINAGWWFF

j_gene: TRBJ2-5
v_gene: TRBV18
CDR3aa: CASSPWLAEQETQYF

j_gene: TRBJ2-5
v_gene: TRBV7-9
CDR3aa: CASSLSEETQYF

j_gene: TRBJ1-2
v_gene: TRBV28
CDR3aa: CASSSGTGNPYGYTF

j_gene: TRBJ2-7
v_gene: TRBV11-2
CDR3aa: CASSREAGGRPYEQYF

j_gene: TRBJ1-5
v_gene: TRBV7-9
CDR3aa: CASSPTGGGQPQHF

j_gene: TRBJ2-1
v_gene: TRBV25-1
CDR3aa: CASSRNRGDEQFF

j_gene: TRBJ2-5
v_gene: TRBV9
CDR3aa: CASSAFGQGPQETQYF

j_gene: TRBJ2-2
v_gene: TRBV7-9
CDR3aa: CASSPSRVITGELFF

j_gene: TRBJ1-1
v_gene: TRBV19
CDR3aa: CASSIAPQRQGTGTEAFF

j_gene: TRBJ2-3
v_gene: TRBV29-1
CDR3aa: CSVDTVSTDTQYF

j_gene: TRBJ1-2
v_gene: TRBV5-1
CDR3aa: CASSLGQGARGYTF

j_gene: TRBJ1-1
v_gene: TRBV9
CDR3aa: CASSPRTRDRVGTEAFF

j_gene: TRBJ1-2
v_gene: TRBV5-1
CDR3aa: CASSLFRGGGPDGYTF

j_gene: TRBJ1-4
v_gene: TRBV27
CDR3aa: CASSLRRQGGEKLFF

j_gene: TRBJ1-2
v_gene: TRBV4-1
CDR3aa: CASSQDYRTGPLYGYTF

j_gene: TRBJ1-2
v_gene: TRBV18
CDR3aa: CASSRYQGGDYGYTF

j_gene: TRBJ2-1
v_gene: TRBV6-1
CDR3aa: CASSEIRDRAYNEQFF

j_gene: TRBJ1-5
v_gene: TRBV18
CDR3aa: CASSPPRDRGPALQHF

j_gene: TRBJ2-4
v_gene: TRBV18
CDR3aa: CASSPEGTAKNIQYF

j_gene: TRBJ1-2
v_gene: TRBV28
CDR3aa: CASSGRQGALGGYTF

j_gene: TRBJ2-4
v_gene: TRBV4-1
CDR3aa: CASSQDFSGTAGGQYF

j_gene: TRBJ1-2
v_gene: TRBV3-1/TRBV3-2
CDR3aa: CASSRTIGGPGYTF

j_gene: TRBJ1-2
v_gene: TRBV7-8
CDR3aa: CASSLTLLAQTVSNYGYTF